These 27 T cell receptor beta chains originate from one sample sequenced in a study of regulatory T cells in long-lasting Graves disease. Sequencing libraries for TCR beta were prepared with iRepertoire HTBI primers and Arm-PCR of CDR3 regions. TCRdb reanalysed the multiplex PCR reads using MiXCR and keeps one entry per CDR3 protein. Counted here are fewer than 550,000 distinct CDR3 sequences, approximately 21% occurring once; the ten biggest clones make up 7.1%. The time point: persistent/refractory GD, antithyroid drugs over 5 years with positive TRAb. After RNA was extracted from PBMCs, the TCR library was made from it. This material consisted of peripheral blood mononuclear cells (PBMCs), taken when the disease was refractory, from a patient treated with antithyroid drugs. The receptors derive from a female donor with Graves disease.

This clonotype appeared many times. CDR3 DNA: TGTGCCAGCAGCTTAATGGGGGGAGTCCTCCAGGAGACCCAGTACTTC. The encoded protein is CASSLMGGVLQETQYF. This sequence joins TRBV7-3 and TRBJ2-5; TRBD2 is a possible D gene (6 bases). This CDR3 has 16 amino acids. CDR1 and CDR2 from the germline V gene are SGHTA and FQGTGA. V lost 1 base and J 5 bases, leaving 17 bases between the germline ends.

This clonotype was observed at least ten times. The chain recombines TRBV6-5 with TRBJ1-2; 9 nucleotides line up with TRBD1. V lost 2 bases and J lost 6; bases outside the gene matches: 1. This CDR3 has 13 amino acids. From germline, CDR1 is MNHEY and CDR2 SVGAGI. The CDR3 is CASSYRTGDGYTF. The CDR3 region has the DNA TGTGCCAGCAGTTACAGGACAGGGGATGGCTACACCTTC.

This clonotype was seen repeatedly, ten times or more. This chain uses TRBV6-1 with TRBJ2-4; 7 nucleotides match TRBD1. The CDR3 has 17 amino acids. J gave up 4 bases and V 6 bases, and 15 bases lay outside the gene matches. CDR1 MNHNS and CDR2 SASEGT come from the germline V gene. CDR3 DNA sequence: TGTGCCAGCAGAGAACACCGACCTGACAGGGAGAAAAACATTCAGTACTTC. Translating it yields CASREHRPDREKNIQYF.

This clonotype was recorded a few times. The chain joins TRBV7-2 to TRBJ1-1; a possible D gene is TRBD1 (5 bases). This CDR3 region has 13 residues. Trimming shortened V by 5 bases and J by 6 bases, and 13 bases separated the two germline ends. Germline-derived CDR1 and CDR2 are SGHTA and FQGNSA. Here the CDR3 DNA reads TGTGCCAGCAGCCGGACACCCCGGGCTGAAGCTTTCTTT. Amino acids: CASSRTPRAEAFF.

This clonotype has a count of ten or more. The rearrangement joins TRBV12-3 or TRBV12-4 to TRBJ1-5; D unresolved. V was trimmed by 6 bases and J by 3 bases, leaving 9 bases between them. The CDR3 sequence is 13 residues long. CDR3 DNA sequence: TGTGCCAGCAGCCTCAGGTACAATCAGCCCCAGCATTTT. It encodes CASSLRYNQPQHF.

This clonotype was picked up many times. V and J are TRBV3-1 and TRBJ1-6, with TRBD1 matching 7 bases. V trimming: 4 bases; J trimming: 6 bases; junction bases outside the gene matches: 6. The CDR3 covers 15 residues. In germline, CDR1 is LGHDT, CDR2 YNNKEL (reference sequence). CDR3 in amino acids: CASSRGQVVNSPLHF. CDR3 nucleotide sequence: TGTGCCAGCAGCCGAGGACAGGTGGTTAATTCACCCCTCCACTTT.

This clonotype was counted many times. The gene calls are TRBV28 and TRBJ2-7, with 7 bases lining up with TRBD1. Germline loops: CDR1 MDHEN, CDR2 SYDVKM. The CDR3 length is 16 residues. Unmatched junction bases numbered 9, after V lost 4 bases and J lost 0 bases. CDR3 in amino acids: CASSSDRDPSSYEQYF. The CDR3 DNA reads TGTGCCAGCAGTTCAGACAGGGACCCCAGCTCCTACGAGCAGTACTTC.

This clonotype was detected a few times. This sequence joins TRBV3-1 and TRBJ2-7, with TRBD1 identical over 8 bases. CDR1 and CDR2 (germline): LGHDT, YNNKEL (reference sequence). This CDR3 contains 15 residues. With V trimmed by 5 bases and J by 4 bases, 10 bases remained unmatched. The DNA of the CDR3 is TGTGCCAGCAGCAAACCCGGGACAGGCCCTTACGAGCAGTACTTC. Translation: CASSKPGTGPYEQYF.

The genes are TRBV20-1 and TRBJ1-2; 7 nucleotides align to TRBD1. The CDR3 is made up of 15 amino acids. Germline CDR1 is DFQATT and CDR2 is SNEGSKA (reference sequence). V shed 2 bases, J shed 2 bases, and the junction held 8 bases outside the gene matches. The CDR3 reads CSARSHIRGNYGYTF. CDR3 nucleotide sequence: TGCAGTGCTAGATCCCATATCAGGGGGAACTATGGCTACACCTTC.

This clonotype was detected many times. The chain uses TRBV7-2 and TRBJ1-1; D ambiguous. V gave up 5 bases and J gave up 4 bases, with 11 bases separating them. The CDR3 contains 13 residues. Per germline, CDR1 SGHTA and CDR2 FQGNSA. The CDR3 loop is CASSPNFFTEAFF. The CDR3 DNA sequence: TGTGCCAGCAGCCCAAACTTCTTCACTGAAGCTTTCTTT.

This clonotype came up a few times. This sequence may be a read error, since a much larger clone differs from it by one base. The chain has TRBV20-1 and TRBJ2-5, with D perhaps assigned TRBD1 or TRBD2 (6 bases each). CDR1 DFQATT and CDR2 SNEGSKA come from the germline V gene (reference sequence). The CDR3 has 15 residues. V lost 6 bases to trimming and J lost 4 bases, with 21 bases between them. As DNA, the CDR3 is TGCAGTGCGCTCCCAGGAGGGACAACACGAGAGACCCAGTACTTC. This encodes CSALPGGTTRETQYF.

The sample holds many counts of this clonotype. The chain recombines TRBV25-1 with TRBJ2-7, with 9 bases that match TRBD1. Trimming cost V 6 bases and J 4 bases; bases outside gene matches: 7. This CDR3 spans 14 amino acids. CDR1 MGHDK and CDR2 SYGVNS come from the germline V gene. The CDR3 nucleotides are TGTGCCAGCAGGGGACAGGGATCAACTTACGAGCAGTACTTC. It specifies CASRGQGSTYEQYF.

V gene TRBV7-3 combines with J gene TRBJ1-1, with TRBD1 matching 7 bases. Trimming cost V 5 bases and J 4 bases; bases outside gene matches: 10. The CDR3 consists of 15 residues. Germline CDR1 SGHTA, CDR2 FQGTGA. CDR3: CASSPPGTEVTEAFF. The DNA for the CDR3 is TGTGCCAGCAGCCCCCCCGGGACAGAGGTCACTGAAGCTTTCTTT.

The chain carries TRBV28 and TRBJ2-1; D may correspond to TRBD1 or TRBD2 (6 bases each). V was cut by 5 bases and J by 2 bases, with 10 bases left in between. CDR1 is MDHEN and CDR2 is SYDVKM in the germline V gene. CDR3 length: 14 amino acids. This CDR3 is CASSPGAAYNEQFF. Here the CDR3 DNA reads TGTGCCAGCAGTCCGGGGGCCGCCTACAATGAGCAGTTCTTC.

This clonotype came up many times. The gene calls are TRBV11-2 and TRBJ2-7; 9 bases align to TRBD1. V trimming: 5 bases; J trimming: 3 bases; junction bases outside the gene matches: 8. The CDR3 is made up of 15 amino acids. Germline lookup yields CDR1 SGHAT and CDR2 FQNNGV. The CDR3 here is CASSPGTGTYYEQYF. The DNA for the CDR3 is TGTGCCAGCAGCCCTGGGACAGGGACCTACTACGAGCAGTACTTC.

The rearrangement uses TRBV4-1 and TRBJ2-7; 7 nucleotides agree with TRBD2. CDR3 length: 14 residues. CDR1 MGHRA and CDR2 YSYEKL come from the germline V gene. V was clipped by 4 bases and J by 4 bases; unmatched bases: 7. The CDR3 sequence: CASSLLAEGYEQYF. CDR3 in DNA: TGCGCCAGCAGCCTCCTAGCGGAGGGTTACGAGCAGTACTTC.

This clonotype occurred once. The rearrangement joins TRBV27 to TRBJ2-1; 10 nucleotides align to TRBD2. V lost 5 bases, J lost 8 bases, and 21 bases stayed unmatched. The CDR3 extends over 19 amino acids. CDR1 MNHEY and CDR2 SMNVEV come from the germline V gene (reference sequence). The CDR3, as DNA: TGTGCCAGCAGTCCACCGACTAGCGGGCTACCAATAATCGGCCATGAGCAGTTCTTC. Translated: CASSPPTSGLPIIGHEQFF.

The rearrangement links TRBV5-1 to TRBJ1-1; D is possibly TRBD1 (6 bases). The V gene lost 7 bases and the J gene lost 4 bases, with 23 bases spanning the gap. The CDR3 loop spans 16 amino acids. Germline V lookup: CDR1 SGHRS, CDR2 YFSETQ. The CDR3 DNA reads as TGCGCCAGCCATAACTCGGGACGGGGGGCGATCACTGAAGCTTTCTTT. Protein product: CASHNSGRGAITEAFF.

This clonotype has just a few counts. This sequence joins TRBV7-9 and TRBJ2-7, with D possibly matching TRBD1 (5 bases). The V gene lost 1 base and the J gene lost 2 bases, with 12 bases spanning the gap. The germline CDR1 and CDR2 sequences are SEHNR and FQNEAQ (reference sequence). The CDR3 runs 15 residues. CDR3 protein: CASSLVDRSTYEQYF. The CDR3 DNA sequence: TGTGCCAGCAGCTTAGTTGACAGATCAACCTACGAGCAGTACTTC.

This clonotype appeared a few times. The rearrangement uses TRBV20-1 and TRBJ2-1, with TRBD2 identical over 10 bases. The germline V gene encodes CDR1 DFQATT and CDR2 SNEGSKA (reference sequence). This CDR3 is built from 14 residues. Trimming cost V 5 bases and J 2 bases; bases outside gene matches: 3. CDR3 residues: CSASSGGTYNEQFF. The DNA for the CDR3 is TGCAGTGCTTCTAGCGGGGGAACCTACAATGAGCAGTTCTTC.

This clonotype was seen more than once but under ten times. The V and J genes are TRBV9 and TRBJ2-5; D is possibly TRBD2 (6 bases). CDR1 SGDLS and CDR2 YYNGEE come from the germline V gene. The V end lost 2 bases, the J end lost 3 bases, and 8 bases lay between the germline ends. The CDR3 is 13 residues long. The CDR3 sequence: CASSVREKETQYF. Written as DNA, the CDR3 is TGTGCCAGCAGCGTCCGGGAGAAAGAGACCCAGTACTTC.

CDR3 nucleotide sequence: TGTGCCAGCAGTTATCGACAGGGTACGAGCTATGGCTACACCTTC. It codes for CASSYRQGTSYGYTF. The chain employs TRBV6-2 or TRBV6-3 and TRBJ1-2; TRBD1 agrees at 7 bases. The ends lost 3 bases at V and 4 bases at J; junction bases unmatched: 8. The CDR3 length is 15 residues. The germline V gene encodes CDR1 MNHEY and CDR2 SVGEGT.

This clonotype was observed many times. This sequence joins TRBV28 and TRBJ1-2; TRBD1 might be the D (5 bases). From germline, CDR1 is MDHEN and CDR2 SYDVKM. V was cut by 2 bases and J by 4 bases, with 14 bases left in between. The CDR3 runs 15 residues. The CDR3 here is CASSLGGIGAYGYTF. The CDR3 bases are TGTGCCAGCAGTTTAGGGGGAATCGGGGCCTATGGCTACACCTTC.

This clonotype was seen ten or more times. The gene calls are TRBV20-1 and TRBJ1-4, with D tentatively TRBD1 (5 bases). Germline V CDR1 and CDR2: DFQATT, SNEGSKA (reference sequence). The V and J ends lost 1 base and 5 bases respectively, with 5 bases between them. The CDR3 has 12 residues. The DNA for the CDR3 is TGCAGTGCTAGAGCAGGGAATGAAAAACTGTTTTTT. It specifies CSARAGNEKLFF.

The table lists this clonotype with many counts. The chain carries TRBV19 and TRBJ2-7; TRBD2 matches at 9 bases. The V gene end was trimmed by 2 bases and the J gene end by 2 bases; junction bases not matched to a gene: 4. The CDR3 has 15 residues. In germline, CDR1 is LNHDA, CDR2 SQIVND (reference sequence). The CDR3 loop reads CASSISLAGPYEQYF. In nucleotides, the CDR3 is TGTGCCAGTAGTATAAGCCTAGCGGGACCCTACGAGCAGTACTTC.

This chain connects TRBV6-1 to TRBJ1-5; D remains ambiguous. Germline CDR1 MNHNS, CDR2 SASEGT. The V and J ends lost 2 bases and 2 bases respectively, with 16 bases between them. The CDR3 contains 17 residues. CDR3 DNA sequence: TGTGCCAGCAGTGAACAAGGGATCGCCGTGGGCAATCAGCCCCAGCATTTT. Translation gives CASSEQGIAVGNQPQHF.

In DNA form, the CDR3 reads TGTGCCAGCAGCCCGACGGGGGGCACTGGAAACACCATATATTTT. Its translation is CASSPTGGTGNTIYF. The J gene is TRBJ1-3, the V gene TRBV7-6; TRBD1 is a possible D gene (6 bases). Between the trimmed V and J ends, which lost 5 bases and 2 bases, there was a span of 13 bases. The CDR3 loop spans 15 amino acids. Looked up from germline, CDR1 is SGHVS and CDR2 is FNYEAQ.